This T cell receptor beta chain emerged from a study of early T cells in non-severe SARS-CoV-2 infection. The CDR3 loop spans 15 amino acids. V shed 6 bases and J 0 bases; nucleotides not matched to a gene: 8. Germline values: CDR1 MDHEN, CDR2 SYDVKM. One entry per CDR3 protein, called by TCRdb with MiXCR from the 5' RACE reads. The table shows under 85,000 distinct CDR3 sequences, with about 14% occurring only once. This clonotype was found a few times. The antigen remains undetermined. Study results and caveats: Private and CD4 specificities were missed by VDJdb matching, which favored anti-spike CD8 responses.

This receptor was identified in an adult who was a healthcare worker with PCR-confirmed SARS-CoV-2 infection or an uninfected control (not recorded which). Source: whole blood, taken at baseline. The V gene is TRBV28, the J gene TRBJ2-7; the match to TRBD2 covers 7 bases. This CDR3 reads CASSSRGGGSYEQYF. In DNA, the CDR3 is TGTGCCAGCAGCTCCCGTGGGGGGGGCTCCTACGAGCAGTACTTC.